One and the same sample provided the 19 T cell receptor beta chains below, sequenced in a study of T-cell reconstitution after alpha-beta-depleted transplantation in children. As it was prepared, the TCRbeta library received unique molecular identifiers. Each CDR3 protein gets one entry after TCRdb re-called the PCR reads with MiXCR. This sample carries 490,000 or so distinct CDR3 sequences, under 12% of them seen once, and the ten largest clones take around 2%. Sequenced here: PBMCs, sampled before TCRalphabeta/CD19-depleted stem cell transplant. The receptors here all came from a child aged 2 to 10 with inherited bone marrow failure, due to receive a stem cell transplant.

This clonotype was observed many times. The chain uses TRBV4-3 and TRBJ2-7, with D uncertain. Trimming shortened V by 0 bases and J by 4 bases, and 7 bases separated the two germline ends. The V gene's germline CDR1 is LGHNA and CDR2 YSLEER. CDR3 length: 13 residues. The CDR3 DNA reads TGCGCCAGCAGCCAAGATCCCGATTACGAGCAGTACTTC. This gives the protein CASSQDPDYEQYF.

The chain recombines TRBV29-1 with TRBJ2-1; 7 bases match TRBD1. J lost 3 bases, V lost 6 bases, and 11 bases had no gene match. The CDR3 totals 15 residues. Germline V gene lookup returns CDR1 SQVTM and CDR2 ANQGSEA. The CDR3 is CSVLNGTEYYNEQFF. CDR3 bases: TGCAGCGTCCTGAACGGGACAGAATACTACAATGAGCAGTTCTTC.

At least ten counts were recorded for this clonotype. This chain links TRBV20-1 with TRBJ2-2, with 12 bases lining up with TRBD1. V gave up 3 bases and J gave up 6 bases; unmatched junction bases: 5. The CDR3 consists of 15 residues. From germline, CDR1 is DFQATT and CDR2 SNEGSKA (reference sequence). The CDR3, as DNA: TGCAGTGCTAGGCCGGGACAGGGGGCCCCCGGGGAGCTGTTTTTT. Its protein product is CSARPGQGAPGELFF.

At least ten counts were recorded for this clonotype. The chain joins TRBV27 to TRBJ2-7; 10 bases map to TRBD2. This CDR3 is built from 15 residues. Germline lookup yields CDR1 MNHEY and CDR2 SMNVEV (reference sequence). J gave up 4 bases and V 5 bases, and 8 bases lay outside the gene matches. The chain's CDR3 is CASSGPSSGRYEQYF. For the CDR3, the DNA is TGTGCCAGCAGTGGCCCCTCTAGCGGGAGATACGAGCAGTACTTC.

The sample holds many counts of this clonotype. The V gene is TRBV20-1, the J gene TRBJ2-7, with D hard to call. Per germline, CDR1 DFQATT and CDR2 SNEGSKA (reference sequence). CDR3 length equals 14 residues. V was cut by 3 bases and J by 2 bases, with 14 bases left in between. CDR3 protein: CSASSTELAYEQYF. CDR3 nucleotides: TGCAGTGCTAGTTCTACAGAGTTAGCCTACGAGCAGTACTTC.

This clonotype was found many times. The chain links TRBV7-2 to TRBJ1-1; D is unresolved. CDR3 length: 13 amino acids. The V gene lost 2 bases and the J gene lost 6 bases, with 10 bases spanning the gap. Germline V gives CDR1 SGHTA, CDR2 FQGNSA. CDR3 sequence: CASSLRRGSEAFF. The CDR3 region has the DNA TGTGCCAGCAGCTTACGGCGCGGATCTGAAGCTTTCTTT.

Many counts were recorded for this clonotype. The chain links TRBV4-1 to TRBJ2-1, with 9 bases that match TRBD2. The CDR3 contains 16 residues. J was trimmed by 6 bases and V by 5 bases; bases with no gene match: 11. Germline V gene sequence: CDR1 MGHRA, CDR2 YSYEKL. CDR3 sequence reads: CASSAPGTSLGNEQFF. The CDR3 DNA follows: TGCGCCAGCAGCGCACCCGGGACTAGCCTAGGCAATGAGCAGTTCTTC.

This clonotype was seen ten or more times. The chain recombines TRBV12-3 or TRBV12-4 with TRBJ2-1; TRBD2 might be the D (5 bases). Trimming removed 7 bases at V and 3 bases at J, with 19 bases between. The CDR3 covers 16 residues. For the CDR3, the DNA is TGTGCCAGCACCTCTAGGACTGGTCCCTTCTACAATGAGCAGTTCTTC. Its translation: CASTSRTGPFYNEQFF.

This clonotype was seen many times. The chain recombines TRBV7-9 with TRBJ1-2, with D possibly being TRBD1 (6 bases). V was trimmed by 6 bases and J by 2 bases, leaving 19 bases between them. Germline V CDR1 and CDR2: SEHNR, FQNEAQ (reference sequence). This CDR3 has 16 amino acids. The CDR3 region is CASSPPLRRGNYGYTF. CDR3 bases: TGTGCCAGCAGTCCACCTCTGCGAAGGGGGAACTATGGCTACACCTTC.

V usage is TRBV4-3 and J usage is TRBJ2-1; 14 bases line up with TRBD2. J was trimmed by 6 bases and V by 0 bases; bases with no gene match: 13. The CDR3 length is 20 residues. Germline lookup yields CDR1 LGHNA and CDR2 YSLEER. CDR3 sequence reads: CASSQDATLGLAGEANEQFF. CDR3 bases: TGCGCCAGCAGCCAAGACGCCACCCTGGGACTAGCGGGAGAGGCCAATGAGCAGTTCTTC.

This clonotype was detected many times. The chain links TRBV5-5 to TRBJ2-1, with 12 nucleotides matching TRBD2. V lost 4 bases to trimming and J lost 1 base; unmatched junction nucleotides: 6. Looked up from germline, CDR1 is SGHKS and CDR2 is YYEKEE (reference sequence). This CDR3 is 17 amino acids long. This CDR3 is CASSLTSGSMSYNEQFF. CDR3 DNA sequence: TGTGCCAGCAGCCTGACTAGCGGGAGTATGTCCTACAATGAGCAGTTCTTC. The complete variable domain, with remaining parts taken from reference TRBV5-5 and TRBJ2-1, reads DAGVTQSPTHLIKTRGQQVTLRCSPISGHKSVSWYQQVLGQGPQFIFQYYEKEERGRGNFPDRFSARQFPNYSSELNVNALLLGDSALYLCASSLTSGSMSYNEQFFGPGTRLTVL.

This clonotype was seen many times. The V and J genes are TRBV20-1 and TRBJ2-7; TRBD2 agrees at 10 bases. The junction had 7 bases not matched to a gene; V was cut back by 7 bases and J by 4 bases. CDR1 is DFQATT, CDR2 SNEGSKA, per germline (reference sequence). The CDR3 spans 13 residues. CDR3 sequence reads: CSGLAGVDYEQYF. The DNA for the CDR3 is TGCAGTGGTCTAGCGGGAGTGGATTACGAGCAGTACTTC.

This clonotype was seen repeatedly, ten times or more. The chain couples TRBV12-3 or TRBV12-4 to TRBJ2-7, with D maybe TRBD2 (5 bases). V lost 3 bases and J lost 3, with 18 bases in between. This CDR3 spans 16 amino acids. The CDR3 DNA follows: TGTGCCAGCAGTTTTGGGTCGATCGGGAACCTCTACGAGCAGTACTTC. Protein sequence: CASSFGSIGNLYEQYF.

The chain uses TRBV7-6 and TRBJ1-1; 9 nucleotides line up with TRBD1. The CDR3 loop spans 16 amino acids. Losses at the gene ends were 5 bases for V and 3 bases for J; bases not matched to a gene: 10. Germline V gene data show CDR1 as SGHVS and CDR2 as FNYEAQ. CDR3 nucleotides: TGTGCCAGCAGCCCTGGGACAGGGCGGTGGGACACTGAAGCTTTCTTT. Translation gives CASSPGTGRWDTEAFF.

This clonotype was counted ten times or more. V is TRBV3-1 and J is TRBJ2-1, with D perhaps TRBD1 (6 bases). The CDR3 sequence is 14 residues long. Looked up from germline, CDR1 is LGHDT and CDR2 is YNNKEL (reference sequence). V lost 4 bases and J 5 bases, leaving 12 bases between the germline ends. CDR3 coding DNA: TGTGCCAGCAGCCTCCGGGACAAACACAATGAGCAGTTCTTC. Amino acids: CASSLRDKHNEQFF.

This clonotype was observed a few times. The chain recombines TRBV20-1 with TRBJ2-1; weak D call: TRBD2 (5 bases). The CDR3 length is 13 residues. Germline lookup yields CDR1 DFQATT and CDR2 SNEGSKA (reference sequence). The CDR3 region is CAHGISSYNEQFF. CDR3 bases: TGCGCCCACGGGATTAGCTCCTACAATGAGCAGTTCTTC.

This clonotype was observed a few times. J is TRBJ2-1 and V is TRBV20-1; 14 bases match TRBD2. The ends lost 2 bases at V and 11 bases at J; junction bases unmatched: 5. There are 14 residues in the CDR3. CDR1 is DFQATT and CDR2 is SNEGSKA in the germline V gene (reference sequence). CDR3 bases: TGCAGTGCTAGAAGACTAGCGGGAGGGCTTAAGCAGTTCTTC. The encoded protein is CSARRLAGGLKQFF.

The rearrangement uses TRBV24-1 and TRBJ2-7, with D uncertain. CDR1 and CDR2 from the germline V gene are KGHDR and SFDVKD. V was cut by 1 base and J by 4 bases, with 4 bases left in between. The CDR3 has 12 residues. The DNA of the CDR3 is TGTGCCACCAGTGATTTTGGTTACGAGCAGTACTTC. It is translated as CATSDFGYEQYF.

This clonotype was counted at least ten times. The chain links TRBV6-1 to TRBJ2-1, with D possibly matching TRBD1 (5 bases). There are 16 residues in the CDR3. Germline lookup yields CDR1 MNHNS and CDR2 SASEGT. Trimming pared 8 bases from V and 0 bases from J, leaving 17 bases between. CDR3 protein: CASEDNPYYSYNEQFF. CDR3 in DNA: TGTGCCAGCGAGGACAACCCGTACTACTCCTACAATGAGCAGTTCTTC.